The entry below gives a single T cell receptor beta chain sequence along with its context. This study enrolled people aged 18 to 89 from around 26 US geographic areas. Each participant's cohort was designated according to participant-reported clinical history. This table comes from immunoSEQ multiplex PCR, and its TCRdb copy is limited to in-frame clones, with some not included. Of around 330,000 clones in the sample, 90% were seen once. This entry is derived from a study of blood T cell repertoires in COVID-19. CDR1 and CDR2 (germline): SGDLS, YYNGEE. The CDR3 has 15 amino acids. Trimming cost V 4 bases and J 3 bases; bases outside gene matches: 5.

Sequences were obtained from PBMCs or T cells enriched from blood (not recorded which). The chain recombines TRBV9 with TRBJ1-3; TRBD1 agrees at 9 bases. This receptor was taken from a man in his 60s who had recovered from COVID-19. CDR3: CASSSRTGVGNTIYF. CDR3 DNA sequence: TGTGCCAGCAGCTCCAGGACAGGGGTTGGAAACACCATATATTTT. Full variable domain (rest looked up from reference TRBV9 and TRBJ1-3): DSGVTQTPKHLITATGQRVTLRCSPRSGDLSVYWYQQSLDQGLQFLIQYYNGEERAKGNILERFSAQQFPDLHSELNLSSLELGDSALYFCASSSRTGVGNTIYFGEGSWLTVV.